This record covers a single T cell receptor (beta chain). No cognate antigen has been identified for it. Per-nucleotide qualities are absent, and no much larger clonotype sits a single base away. The data are from a study of shared clonotypes between healthy human individuals (dated by TCRdb to 2018 to 2020). As for the study more broadly: The cohort comprised a couple of women and three men aged 18 to 49 years. Per donor, three plates each were used for CD4 naive and CD4 memory, two for CD8 naive, and one for CD8 memory. The study deeply sequenced blood TCR repertoires of about five healthy adults to estimate repertoire size and the extent of clonotype sharing between individuals. Different laboratories and diverse techniques were used to prepare libraries and sequence TCR repertoires, to increase sequencing depth and limit assay-specific biases. Leukapheresis yielded between about 0.8 and 9.5 billion PBMCs per donor.

The donors were healthy, HIV-negative adults who had no recently reported acute infections or vaccinations. Only Caucasian adults living in Nashville, Tennessee, USA were represented among the donors. Magnetic negative selection was used to enrich CD4+ T cells, after which naive cells were positively selected on CD45RA and the negative fraction became the memory subset. Blood was obtained by leukapheresis, after which PBMCs were separated by Ficoll-Histopaque density gradient centrifugation and cryopreserved in liquid nitrogen vapor phase. Analytical flow cytometry was used to check the purity and quantity of every magnetically sorted T cell population. Each sorted fraction had its genomic DNA isolated and then quantified by UV absorbance on a Nanodrop 2000c. The research as a whole found: Sharing across several donors was observed for approximately 5% of naive CD4, less than 4% of naive CD8, over 2% of memory CD4, and roughly 0.4% of memory CD8 clonotypes. Naive subsets generally had larger estimated clonotype richness than memory subsets did. Sampling was restricted to blood, and TCR repertoires in tissues likely differ from the TCR repertoires found in blood. Higher generation probabilities were observed for clonotypes shared by all four sorted-subset donors than for non-shared clonotypes. The genetic and exposure-history diversity represented was limited by the small number of donors. Even with the large sequencing depth, rarefaction of the sorted-subset datasets indicated that sequencing was incomplete. Pairwise subsampling indicated that sequencing depth was expected to affect the degree of clonotype sharing among donors.

TCR CDR3 regions were amplified from genomic DNA by multiplex PCR using the deep immunoSEQ assay. Extracted genomic DNA from each cell subset was spread evenly across all wells of several immunoSEQ 96-well plates, with each plate serving as a replicate. For sorted subsets, around 200 ng genomic DNA, equal to 30,000 or so T cell genomes, was loaded into each replicate PCR. The purified libraries were quantified using a Qubit 3.0 fluorometer, sized with a Bioanalyzer 2100, and then quantified again using the KAPA Library Quantification kit. Every immunoSEQ 96-well plate was sequenced on a separate single-read 150-cycle Illumina NextSeq 550 flow cell. Turning to the authors' computational methods: The immunoSEQ output contained only junctional sequences without quality scores, so filtering could not match that applied to full-length reads. Sequences were annotated with PyIR, a Python wrapper for IgBLAST v1.9, using IMGT germline references to assign V/J genes and CDR3. Reads were removed for weak V/J assignments (E-value above 1e-6), missing CDR3, stop codons, out-of-frame junctions, or ambiguous translated residues. V3J clonotypes were defined as sequences sharing an identical inferred V gene, J gene, and CDR3 amino acid sequence. Percentage overlap between repertoires was computed as shared unique clonotypes divided by the size of the smaller repertoire. Three approaches were used to assess repertoire richness: RTK rarefaction, the Chao1 estimator, and Recon v2.1 estimates of unobserved clonotypes. For all TCRbeta clonotypes obtained by the gDNA method from a handful of donors, generation probabilities were computed with OLGA. TCRdb provides this immuneACCESS table in a form limited to in-frame rearrangements. Some clones are lacking; in checked studies, under half of them reflect an unresolved V gene, and why the rest are absent is not known. V and J calls and clone size come straight from that table; D and trimming were deduced from the DNA. This sample lists 640,000 or so clones; 72% were detected once. The top ten constitute about 1.8% of the sample.

V sheds 2 bases and J sheds 4 bases, leaving 11 bases between their ends. The germline V gene (reference sequence) provides CDR1 GTSNPN and CDR2 SVGIG. There are 13 amino acids in the CDR3, from cysteine to phenylalanine inclusive. CDR3 DNA is the only sequence kept; it has 39 bases, read in frame from the first base. Sample: memory CD4+ T cells sorted from blood. The cell subset or site label, read with the paper, signifies: CD45RA-negative fraction. The TCR sequence derives from a woman in her thirties in good health. The rearranged segments are TRBV30 and TRBJ1-2; no D segment can be confidently identified. The DNA is TGTGCCTGGAGTATCCCCGGGCCCTATGGCTACACCTTC. Its protein is CAWSIPGPYGYTF.